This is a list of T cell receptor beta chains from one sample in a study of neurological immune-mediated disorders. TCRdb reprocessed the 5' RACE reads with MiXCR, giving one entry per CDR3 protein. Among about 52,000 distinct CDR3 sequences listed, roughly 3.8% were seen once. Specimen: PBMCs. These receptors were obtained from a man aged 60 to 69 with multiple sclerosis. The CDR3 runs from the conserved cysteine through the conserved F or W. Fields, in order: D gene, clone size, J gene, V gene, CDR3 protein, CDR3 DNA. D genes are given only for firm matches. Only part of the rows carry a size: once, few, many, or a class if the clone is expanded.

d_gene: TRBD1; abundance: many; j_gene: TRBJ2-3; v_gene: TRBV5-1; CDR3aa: CASTGQGWADTQYF; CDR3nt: TGCGCCAGCACGGGACAGGGCTGGGCGGATACGCAGTATTTT
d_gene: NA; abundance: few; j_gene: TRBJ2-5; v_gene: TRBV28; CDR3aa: CASSFGGQETQYF; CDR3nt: TGTGCCAGCAGTTTTGGAGGCCAAGAGACCCAGTACTTC
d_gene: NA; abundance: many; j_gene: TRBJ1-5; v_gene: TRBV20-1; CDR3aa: CSALEGVHAEPQHF; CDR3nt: TGCAGTGCCCTCGAAGGGGTCCACGCGGAGCCCCAGCATTTT
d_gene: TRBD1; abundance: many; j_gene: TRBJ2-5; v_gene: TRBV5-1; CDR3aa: CASSRTGTAGEETQYF; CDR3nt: TGCGCCAGCAGCAGAACCGGGACAGCAGGGGAAGAGACCCAGTACTTC
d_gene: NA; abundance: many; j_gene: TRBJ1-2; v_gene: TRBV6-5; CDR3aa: CASSGGVTNYGYTF; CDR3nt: TGTGCCAGCAGCGGGGGGGTCACTAACTATGGCTACACCTTC
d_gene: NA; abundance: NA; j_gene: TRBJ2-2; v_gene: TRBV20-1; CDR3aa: CSALRLGVPTGELFF; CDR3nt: TGCAGTGCTCTACGCCTCGGGGTACCCACCGGGGAGCTGTTTTTT
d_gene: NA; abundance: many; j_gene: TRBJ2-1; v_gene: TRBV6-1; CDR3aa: CASSEVQQFF; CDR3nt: TGTGCCAGCAGTGAGGTCCAGCAGTTCTTC
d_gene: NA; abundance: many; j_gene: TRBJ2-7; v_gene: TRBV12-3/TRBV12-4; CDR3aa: CANSPPGLPGEQYF; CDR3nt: TGTGCCAACAGCCCCCCGGGCCTACCGGGGGAGCAGTACTTC
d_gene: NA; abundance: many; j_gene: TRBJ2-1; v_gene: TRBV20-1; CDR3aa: CSARRGSYNEQFF; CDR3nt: TGCAGTGCTAGAAGGGGCAGCTACAATGAGCAGTTCTTC
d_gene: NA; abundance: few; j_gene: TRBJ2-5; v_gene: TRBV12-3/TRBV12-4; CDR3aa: CASSLNGRKETQYF; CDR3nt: TGTGCCAGCAGTTTAAACGGCAGAAAAGAGACCCAGTACTTC
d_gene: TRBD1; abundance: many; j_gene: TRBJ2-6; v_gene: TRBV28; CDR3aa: CASSSTGAASGANVLTF; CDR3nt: TGTGCCAGCAGTTCGACAGGGGCGGCCTCTGGGGCCAACGTCCTGACTTTC
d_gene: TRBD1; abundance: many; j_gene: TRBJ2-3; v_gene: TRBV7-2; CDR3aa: CASSLGQGSDTQYF; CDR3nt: TGTGCCAGCAGCTTAGGACAGGGTTCAGATACGCAGTATTTT
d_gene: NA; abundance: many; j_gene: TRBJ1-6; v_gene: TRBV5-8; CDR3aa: CASSLDISPLHF; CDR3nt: TGTGCCAGCAGCTTGGATATTTCACCCCTCCACTTT
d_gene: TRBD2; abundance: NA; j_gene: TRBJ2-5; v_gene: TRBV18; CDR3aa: CASSPAGEETQYF; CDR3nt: TGTGCCAGCTCACCAGCGGGGGAAGAGACCCAGTACTTC
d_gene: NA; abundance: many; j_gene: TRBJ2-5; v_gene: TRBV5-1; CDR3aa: CASSLPTRAARHETQYF; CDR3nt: TGCGCCAGCAGCTTGCCAACCCGGGCAGCCCGGCATGAGACCCAGTACTTC
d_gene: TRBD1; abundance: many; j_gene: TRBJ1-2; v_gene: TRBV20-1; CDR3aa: CRAKTGSYGYTF; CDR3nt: TGCAGAGCTAAGACAGGGAGCTATGGCTACACCTTC
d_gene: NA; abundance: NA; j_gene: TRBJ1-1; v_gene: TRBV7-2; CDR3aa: CASSPRVLNRGTEAFF; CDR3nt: TGTGCCAGCAGCCCCAGGGTTTTGAATCGGGGCACTGAAGCTTTCTTT
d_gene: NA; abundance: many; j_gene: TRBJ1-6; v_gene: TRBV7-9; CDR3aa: CASSLEGEASPLHF; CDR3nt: TGTGCCAGCAGCTTAGAGGGGGAGGCTTCACCCCTCCACTTT
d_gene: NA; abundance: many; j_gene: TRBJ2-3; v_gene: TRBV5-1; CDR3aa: CASKPDSTDTQYF; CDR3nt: TGCGCCAGCAAGCCCGACTCGACAGATACGCAGTATTTT
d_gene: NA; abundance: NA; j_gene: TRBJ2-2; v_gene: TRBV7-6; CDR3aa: CASSPRAGGELFF; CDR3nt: TGTGCCAGCAGCCCTAGGGCAGGCGGGGAGCTGTTTTTT
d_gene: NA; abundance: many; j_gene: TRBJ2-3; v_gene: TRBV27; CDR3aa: CASSFRRGGVGDTQYF; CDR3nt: TGTGCCAGCAGTTTCCGCCGCGGAGGGGTCGGAGATACGCAGTATTTT
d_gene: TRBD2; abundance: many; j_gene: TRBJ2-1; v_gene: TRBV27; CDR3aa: CASSKAGGPPGEQFF; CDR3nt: TGTGCCAGCAGTAAAGCGGGGGGCCCCCCGGGGGAGCAGTTCTTC